These T cell receptor beta chains were read from a single sample in a study of Graves' ophthalmopathy and Graves' hyperthyroidism. TCRdb independently ran MiXCR on the multiplex PCR reads; one entry per CDR3 protein. The sample has about 1.1 million distinct CDR3 sequences, less than 45% seen once. Material for sequencing was peripheral blood or thyroid tissue (not recorded which). The source is an adult man with Graves' hyperthyroidism. Each CDR3 is given with its conserved first and last residue. The D gene is left open where the match is weak. Some rows mark clone size as missing; the rest say once, few, many or name a class of expanded clone.

TRBV2	NA	NA	TRBJ1-5	TGTGCCAGCAGTGAGTGGCAGGGGAGCAATCAGCCCCAGCATTTT	CASSEWQGSNQPQHF
TRBV7-9	TRBD2	few	TRBJ2-7	TGTGCCAGCAGCCCGTATAGCGGGCGGAACGAGCAGTACTTC	CASSPYSGRNEQYF
TRBV19	NA	NA	TRBJ2-7	TGTGCCAGTAGTATAGTCCCATCCGAGCAGTACTTC	CASSIVPSEQYF
TRBV4-3	NA	few	TRBJ1-3	TGCGCCAGCAGCCAAGACCCGAGAAGCTCTGGAAACACCATATATTTT	CASSQDPRSSGNTIYF
TRBV7-9	NA	few	TRBJ2-3	TGTGCCAGCAGCTTCCGGGAGCTGACAGATACGCAGTATTTT	CASSFRELTDTQYF
TRBV10-2	TRBD1	many	TRBJ2-2	TGCGCCAGCAGGCCCCTGACAGGGGTTAACACCGGGGAGCTGTTTTTT	CASRPLTGVNTGELFF
TRBV18	TRBD1	NA	TRBJ2-7	TGTGCCAGCGCGACAGGGCGGGCCAACGAGCAGTACTTC	CASATGRANEQYF
TRBV6-2/TRBV6-3	NA	many	TRBJ1-5	TGTGCCAGCAGCAACGACATTTATCAGCCCCAGCATTTT	CASSNDIYQPQHF
TRBV7-9	TRBD1	many	TRBJ2-7	TGTGCCAGCAGCCCGTCGACAGGGCAGGAGCAGTACTTC	CASSPSTGQEQYF
TRBV19	NA	many	TRBJ1-5	TGTGCCAGTAGTATGTTTGGCAGCAATCAGCCCCAGCATTTT	CASSMFGSNQPQHF
TRBV12-3/TRBV12-4	NA	NA	TRBJ2-7	TGTGCCAGCACTGCGGGGGCTCGGGAGCAGTACTTC	CASTAGAREQYF
TRBV7-9	NA	NA	TRBJ2-7	TGTGCCAGCAGCTTCCCCATGACACCTTCCTACGAGCAGTACTTC	CASSFPMTPSYEQYF
TRBV4-1	NA	many	TRBJ2-5	TGCGCCAGCAGCCAAGGAGGGCTAGCTCCACAAGAGACCCAGTACTTC	CASSQGGLAPQETQYF
TRBV20-1	TRBD1	many	TRBJ1-5	TGCAGTGCTAGGGGAAAGGGACAGGCCGGGAGGCCCCAGCATTTT	CSARGKGQAGRPQHF
TRBV24-1	TRBD2	NA	TRBJ2-5	TGTGCCACCAGTGATCCCAGCGGGGGAAAAGAGACCCAGTACTTC	CATSDPSGGKETQYF
TRBV14	TRBD1	many	TRBJ1-2	TGTGCCAGCAGCCAAGCCCGACAGGGATGGTATGGCTACACCTTC	CASSQARQGWYGYTF
TRBV11-2	NA	many	TRBJ1-1	TGTGCCAGCAGCTTGGTTTTCACTGAAGCTTTCTTT	CASSLVFTEAFF
TRBV7-8	NA	NA	TRBJ1-5	TGTGCCAGCGGAGCGGCAGGGGAAAACTATGGCAATCAGCCCCAGCATTTT	CASGAAGENYGNQPQHF
TRBV9	TRBD1	many	TRBJ1-4	TGTGCCAGCAGCGTCACCGGGACAGCTAATGAAAAACTGTTTTTT	CASSVTGTANEKLFF
TRBV24-1	NA	NA	TRBJ1-2	TGTGCCACCAGTGCTAGGGCCCAGTTAGGCTACACCTTC	CATSARAQLGYTF
TRBV6-1	TRBD2	few	TRBJ2-2	TGTGCCAGCATAGCGGGTAGAGGGGAGCTGTTTTTT	CASIAGRGELFF